Presented here are 17 T cell receptor beta chains from one specimen sequenced in a study of blood T cells in healthy people across ages. The use of a sample-barcoded 5' primer and a J-beta primer mix characterized a second PCR of roughly 6 to 11 cycles. Via MiXCR, TCRdb re-called the 5' RACE reads, giving one row per CDR3 protein. The data contain approximately 800,000 distinct CDR3 sequences, around a quarter of them singletons. The data were also submitted as part of a second study, on T cells of mothers and their children.

Input material: blood. The receptor source for this set is a boy younger than 18 in good health.

The chain combines TRBV29-1 with TRBJ2-1; 9 positions match TRBD2. Matching the DNA end better, TRBJ2-5 makes the J call doubtful. The germline V gene has CDR1 SQVTM and CDR2 ANQGSEA. The length of the CDR3 is 16 residues. The DNA of the CDR3 is TGCAGCGTTGAAGGGTCGAGACTAGCGGACCAAGAGACCCAGTACTTC. It encodes CSVEGSRLADQETQYF.

In this sample, this clonotype turned up a few times. The chain couples TRBV28 to TRBJ2-3, with 9 bases lining up with TRBD2. Germline V gives CDR1 MDHEN, CDR2 SYDVKM. The CDR3 length is 15 residues. The ends lost 3 bases at V and 6 bases at J; junction bases unmatched: 7. CDR3 nucleotides: TGTGCCAGCAGTTTGCCCGGACTAGCGCGGGATACGCAGTATTTT. This translates into CASSLPGLARDTQYF.

This chain connects TRBV6-5 to TRBJ2-2; no clear D. The CDR3 extends over 13 amino acids. Germline CDR1 is MNHEY and CDR2 is SVGAGI. With 4 bases removed from V and 8 bases from J, the gap between germline ends came to 11 bases. CDR3 bases: TGTGCCAGCAGTTCCTTTACTTCGGGGGAGCTGTTTTTT. Translating it yields CASSSFTSGELFF.

CDR3 nucleotides: TGCGCCAGCAGCTTGAATTCAAAGGATCTGTACTATGGCTACACCTTC. Protein sequence: CASSLNSKDLYYGYTF. The rearrangement links TRBV5-1 to TRBJ1-2, with D unclear. The CDR3 has 16 amino acids. V was pared by 1 base and J by 3 bases, with 16 bases between. Germline assignment: CDR1 SGHRS and CDR2 YFSETQ.

Concerning this clonotype: The conserved final phenylalanine or tryptophan is absent from the CDR3, which likely points to a read error. The chain uses TRBV12-3 or TRBV12-4 and TRBJ2-7; D is possibly TRBD2 (5 bases). The last part of the DNA fits TRBJ2-1 better; the J call may be wrong. The CDR3 totals 16 residues. In DNA, the CDR3 is TGTGCCAGCAGTCCGGGAACCACGGTCGCCTACAATGAGCAGTTCCTC. It codes for CASSPGTTVAYNEQFL.

The chain links TRBV7-9 to TRBJ1-1, with a tentative D call TRBD1 (6 bases). Germline V CDR1 and CDR2: SEHNR, FQNEAQ (reference sequence). V lost 5 bases, J lost 6 bases, and 16 bases lay in between. There are 14 residues in the CDR3. CDR3 nucleotide sequence: TGTGCCAGCAGCACCCTAGACAGGATACCTGAAGCTTTCTTT. Its translation: CASSTLDRIPEAFF.

The V and J genes are TRBV7-9 and TRBJ2-1, with TRBD1 matching over 9 bases. CDR1 SEHNR and CDR2 FQNEAQ come from the germline V gene (reference sequence). The CDR3 runs 17 residues. Trimming at V came to 7 bases and at J to 0 bases, leaving 10 bases not matched to a gene. The CDR3, as DNA: TGTGCCAGCACCGGCCGGACAGGGGAATTCTCCTACAATGAGCAGTTCTTC. It translates to CASTGRTGEFSYNEQFF. Full variable domain (missing parts from reference TRBV7-9 and TRBJ2-1): DTGVSQNPRHKITKRGQNVTFRCDPISEHNRLYWYRQTLGQGPEFLTYFQNEAQLEKSRLLSDRFSAERPKGSFSTLEIQRTEQGDSAMYLCASTGRTGEFSYNEQFFGPGTRLTVL.

This chain joins TRBV30 and TRBJ2-7; TRBD1 matches 8 bases. Per germline, CDR1 GTSNPN and CDR2 SVGIG (reference sequence). The ends lost 4 bases at V and 2 bases at J; junction bases unmatched: 10. The CDR3 length is 15 residues. CDR3 nucleotide sequence: TGTGCCTGGACCACCGGACAGGGTATCCCCTACGAGCAGTACTTC. This translates into CAWTTGQGIPYEQYF.

CDR3 bases: TGTGCCAGCAGCCCAATAGCGGGTTCACTGGGGGAGCTGTTTTTT. It yields the protein CASSPIAGSLGELFF. This sequence joins TRBV7-3 and TRBJ2-2, with TRBD2 identical over 7 bases. The CDR3 is 15 residues long. Losses at the gene ends were 5 bases for V and 8 bases for J; bases not matched to a gene: 11. Germline CDR1 SGHTA, CDR2 FQGTGA.

This chain links TRBV28 with TRBJ2-5; possible D gene TRBD1, 7 bases. Trimming took off 1 base at V and 7 bases at J, with 19 bases between the two ends. This CDR3 has 16 amino acids. Germline V gene data show CDR1 as MDHEN and CDR2 as SYDVKM. The CDR3 DNA is TGTGCCAGCAGTTTATCGACAGACCAGGGGGGAGCGACCCAGTACTTC. Protein: CASSLSTDQGGATQYF.

This clonotype turned up a few times. V gene TRBV7-6 combines with J gene TRBJ1-4, with D possibly being TRBD1 (6 bases). This CDR3 is 13 amino acids long. The V gene's germline CDR1 is SGHVS and CDR2 FNYEAQ. V was trimmed by 2 bases and J by 8 bases, leaving 9 bases between them. CDR3 residues: CASSLMGQEKLFF. The CDR3 DNA reads as TGTGCCAGCAGCTTAATGGGACAAGAAAAACTGTTTTTT.

Remarks on this clonotype: Since a much larger clone is just one base distant, this may be a read error. J is TRBJ2-5 and V is TRBV20-1; 7 positions match TRBD1. From germline, CDR1 is DFQATT and CDR2 SNEGSKA (reference sequence). The CDR3 contains 15 residues. CDR3 DNA: TGCAGTGTTAGAGGTGTCGGCAGGGGGCAAGAGACCCAGTACTTC. This gives the protein CSVRGVGRGQETQYF.

This clonotype has at least ten counts. The V and J genes are TRBV7-7 and TRBJ2-5; possibly TRBD1 or TRBD2 for D (5 bases each). CDR1 is SSHAT, CDR2 FNYEAQ, per germline (reference sequence). This CDR3 has 15 amino acids. V gave up 5 bases and J gave up 0 bases, with 13 bases separating them. CDR3 sequence (DNA): TGTGCCAGCAGCCCAGGCCCGGGACACCAAGAGACCCAGTACTTC. It codes for CASSPGPGHQETQYF. The variable domain in full, completed from reference TRBV7-7 and TRBJ2-5, reads GAGVSQSPRYKVTKRGQDVTLRCDPISSHATLYWYQQALGQGPEFLTYFNYEAQPDKSGLPSDRFSAERPEGSISTLTIQRTEQRDSAMYRCASSPGPGHQETQYFGPGTRLLVL.

This sequence joins TRBV6-1 and TRBJ1-4; possible D gene TRBD1, 5 bases. Trimming removed 6 bases from V and 4 bases from J, with 18 bases in between. This CDR3 has 16 amino acids. Germline CDR1 reads MNHNS; CDR2 reads SASEGT. CDR3 region: CASRATPWGDNEKLFF. In DNA form, the CDR3 reads TGTGCCAGCAGGGCTACCCCTTGGGGGGATAATGAAAAACTGTTTTTT.

The table lists this clonotype with many counts. The CDR3 loop reads CSVGGFQETQYF. CDR3 coding DNA: TGCAGCGTTGGTGGCTTCCAAGAGACCCAGTACTTC. The gene calls are TRBV29-1 and TRBJ2-5; no firm D call. The CDR3 is 12 residues long. The germline V and J ends were trimmed by 4 bases and 1 base, with 7 bases remaining between them. CDR1 and CDR2 (germline): SQVTM, ANQGSEA.

The chain combines TRBV7-2 with TRBJ2-3, with 10 bases fitting TRBD2. Germline V lookup: CDR1 SGHTA, CDR2 FQGNSA. This CDR3 spans 17 amino acids. With V trimmed by 1 base and J by 3 bases, 7 bases remained unmatched. DNA of the CDR3: TGTGCCAGCAGCTTAGTACCTAGCGGGGGTGGGACAGATACGCAGTATTTT. Translating gives CASSLVPSGGGTDTQYF.

The gene calls are TRBV27 and TRBJ2-1; D remains unclear. The CDR3 extends over 16 amino acids. Germline V gene data show CDR1 as MNHEY and CDR2 as SMNVEV (reference sequence). Trimming left V 5 bases short and J 4 bases short, with 18 bases between. As DNA, the CDR3 is TGTGCCAGCAGTCCTGCCGCAACCGGATCTTACAATGAGCAGTTCTTC. Amino acids: CASSPAATGSYNEQFF.